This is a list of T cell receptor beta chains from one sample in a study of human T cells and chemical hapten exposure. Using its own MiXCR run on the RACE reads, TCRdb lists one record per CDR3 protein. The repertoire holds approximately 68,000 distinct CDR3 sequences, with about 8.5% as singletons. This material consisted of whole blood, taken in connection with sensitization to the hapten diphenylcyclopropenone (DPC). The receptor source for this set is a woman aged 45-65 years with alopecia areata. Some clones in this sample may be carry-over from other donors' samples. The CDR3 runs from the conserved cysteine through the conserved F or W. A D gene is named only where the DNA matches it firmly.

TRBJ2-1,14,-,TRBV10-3,CAITRDWGTNEQFF
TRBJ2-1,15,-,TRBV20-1,CSARGWDLSYNEQFF
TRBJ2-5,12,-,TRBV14,CASSQGLATQYF
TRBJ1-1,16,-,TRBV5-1,CASSLAGRLIDTEAFF
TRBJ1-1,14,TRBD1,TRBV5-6,CASSRGQGNTEAFF
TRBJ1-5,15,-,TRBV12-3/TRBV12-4,CASSLGLTENQPQHF
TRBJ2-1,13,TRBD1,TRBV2,CASSITGGNEQFF
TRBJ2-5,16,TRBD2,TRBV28,CASSLRGLAGRETQYF
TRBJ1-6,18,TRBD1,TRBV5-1,CASSIRSGTALRISPLHF
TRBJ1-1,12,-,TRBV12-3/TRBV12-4,CASSLPGPEAFF
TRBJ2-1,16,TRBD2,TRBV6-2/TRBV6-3,CASRPTGTRVSREQFF
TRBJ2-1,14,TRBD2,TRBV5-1,CASSSSGTSHEQFF